The 12 T cell receptor beta chains reported below all come from one sample, sequenced in a study of blood T cell repertoires in COVID-19. TCRdb keeps only in-frame clones here, not all; method: immunoSEQ multiplex PCR. Among a few hundred thousand clones listed, 90% were seen once. Sequencing used peripheral blood. All receptors derive from a woman in her twenties or thirties with COVID-19, enrolled during active disease.

The rearrangement joins TRBV10-1 to TRBJ2-4; D might be TRBD2 (6 bases). CDR3 length: 14 amino acids. The germline CDR1 and CDR2 sequences are WNHNN and SYGVQD (reference sequence). V shed 6 bases and J shed 7 bases, with 16 bases lying between them. The CDR3 is CASRHGRRGNIQYF. Here the CDR3 DNA reads TGCGCCAGCAGGCATGGCCGACGGGGGAACATTCAGTACTTC.

The rearrangement uses TRBV2 and TRBJ2-3; D perhaps matches TRBD1 (5 bases). The germline V gene has CDR1 SNHLY and CDR2 FYNNEI. Trimming removed 6 bases from V and 8 bases from J, with 12 bases in between. The CDR3 contains 12 residues. This CDR3 reads CASSSGSITQYF. The CDR3 DNA reads as TGTGCCAGCAGCTCAGGGTCGATTACGCAGTATTTT.

The gene calls are TRBV29-1 and TRBJ1-1; no firm D call. The length of the CDR3 is 12 residues. Trimming took off 7 bases at V and 1 base at J, with 10 bases between the two ends. In germline, CDR1 is SQVTM, CDR2 ANQGSEA. The CDR3 coding sequence is TGCAGCGGGAGATTGGAGAACACTGAAGCTTTCTTT. Translating it yields CSGRLENTEAFF.

This chain links TRBV28 with TRBJ2-2; D might be TRBD2 (5 bases). CDR1 and CDR2 from the germline V gene are MDHEN and SYDVKM. V lost 3 bases and J 3 bases, leaving 14 bases between the germline ends. The CDR3 spans 16 residues. In nucleotides, the CDR3 is TGTGCCAGCAGTTTTGGGTTCGAGGGCGACACCGGGGAGCTGTTTTTT. The encoded protein is CASSFGFEGDTGELFF.

The chain recombines TRBV6-5 with TRBJ2-1, with 7 positions matching TRBD1. The CDR3 is 15 residues long. The trim removed 7 bases at V and 6 bases at J, leaving 12 bases unmatched. Germline CDR1 and CDR2: MNHEY and SVGAGI. For the CDR3, the DNA is TGTGCCAGCAACAGGGGTTCGGTGAGGGGCAATGAGCAGTTCTTC. It yields the protein CASNRGSVRGNEQFF.

The J gene is TRBJ2-2, the V gene TRBV9; D gene unclear. The CDR3 covers 13 residues. Trimming removed 2 bases at V and 4 bases at J, with 6 bases between. Germline loops: CDR1 SGDLS, CDR2 YYNGEE. CDR3 DNA sequence: TGTGCCAGCAGCGTCTATCTCACCGGGGAGCTGTTTTTT. It encodes CASSVYLTGELFF. Drawing the rest from reference TRBV9 and TRBJ2-2, the complete variable domain is DSGVTQTPKHLITATGQRVTLRCSPRSGDLSVYWYQQSLDQGLQFLIQYYNGEERAKGNILERFSAQQFPDLHSELNLSSLELGDSALYFCASSVYLTGELFFGEGSRLTVL.

This clone was observed a single time. V usage is TRBV5-6 and J usage is TRBJ2-5; TRBD1 is a possible D gene (5 bases). Germline values: CDR1 SGHDT, CDR2 YYEEEE. This CDR3 has 14 residues. Trimming cost V 0 bases and J 2 bases, with 8 bases left between them. CDR3 in DNA: TGTGCCAGCAGCTTGGTAGGGGTACAAGAGACCCAGTACTTC. The encoded protein is CASSLVGVQETQYF. Using reference TRBV5-6 and TRBJ2-5 for the parts outside the CDR3, the full variable domain is DAGVTQSPTHLIKTRGQQVTLRCSPKSGHDTVSWYQQALGQGPQFIFQYYEEEERQRGNFPDRFSGHQFPNYSSELNVNALLLGDSALYLCASSLVGVQETQYFGPGTRLLVL.

The chain uses TRBV7-2 and TRBJ2-3; 16 nucleotides line up with TRBD2. CDR1 and CDR2 (germline): SGHTA, FQGNSA. CDR3 length: 18 amino acids. V dropped 2 bases and J dropped 4; count of bases not matched to a gene: 6. The CDR3 region has the DNA TGTGCCAGCAGCTTAAGCGGGACTAGCGGGAGGGCCGCAGATACGCAGTATTTT. This translates into CASSLSGTSGRAADTQYF.

This clone was counted once. V and J are TRBV7-9 and TRBJ1-2; possible D gene TRBD1, 6 bases. The germline V gene has CDR1 SEHNR and CDR2 FQNEAQ (reference sequence). V was shortened by 5 bases and J by 4 bases, with 23 bases between the two germline ends. CDR3 length: 17 residues. The CDR3 nucleotides are TGTGCCAGCAGCACTTTTGACTCGGAGACAGGCGGCTATGGCTACACCTTC. As protein: CASSTFDSETGGYGYTF. Full variable domain (outside the CDR3, taken from reference TRBV7-9 and TRBJ1-2): DTGVSQNPRHKITKRGQNVTFRCDPISEHNRLYWYRQTLGQGPEFLTYFQNEAQLEKSRLLSDRFSAERPKGSFSTLEIQRTEQGDSAMYLCASSTFDSETGGYGYTFGSGTRLTVV.

This chain links TRBV6-1 with TRBJ1-6; 9 bases are shared with TRBD1. V lost 1 base, J lost 7 bases, and 5 bases stayed unmatched. Germline-derived CDR1 and CDR2 are MNHNS and SASEGT. The CDR3 spans 16 residues. The CDR3 sequence: CASSEVPGQGNSPLHF. Here the CDR3 DNA reads TGTGCCAGCAGTGAAGTCCCGGGACAGGGAAATTCACCCCTCCACTTT.

The sample holds a few counts of this clone. The chain couples TRBV18 to TRBJ1-2; a possible D gene is TRBD1 (5 bases). The CDR3 is 15 amino acids. V dropped 3 bases and J dropped 6 bases, with 17 bases sitting between them. Per germline, CDR1 KGHSH and CDR2 LQKENI. CDR3 region: CASSPPGRGIDGYTF. The CDR3 DNA is TGTGCCAGCTCACCCCCTGGCCGGGGGATTGATGGCTACACCTTC.

In the case of this clone: Other DNA sequences in this sample translate to the same CDR3. The chain uses TRBV27 and TRBJ1-5; possibly TRBD1 for D (5 bases). V lost 4 bases and J 0 bases, leaving 13 bases between the germline ends. Germline CDR1 reads MNHEY; CDR2 reads SMNVEV (reference sequence). The CDR3 loop spans 16 amino acids. CDR3 residues: CASSSRQPYSNQPQHF. For the CDR3, the DNA is TGTGCCAGCAGTTCGAGACAGCCGTATAGCAATCAGCCCCAGCATTTT.